This TCR beta chain was identified during a study of lymphopenia after photon versus proton radiotherapy. Study-level findings and limits: After the lymphocyte nadir, photon-treated repertoires showed oligoclonal expansion, especially of CD8+ Temra cells.

On this clone itself: Antigen specificity is unknown.

Profiling relied on immunoSEQ multiplex PCR, and the TCRdb table lists in-frame clones only, not all of them. The profile covers around 29,000 clones, with over 85% appearing a single time and roughly 0.78% taken by the ten largest. Germline V gene lookup returns CDR1 SEHNR and CDR2 FQNEAQ (reference sequence). Trimming removed 6 bases from V and 7 bases from J, with 19 bases in between. There are 15 residues in the CDR3. Sequences were derived from peripheral blood, sampled from a patient treated with photon-based radiotherapy. The origin of this receptor is a woman in her fifties or sixties with cholangiocarcinoma. The chain links TRBV7-9 to TRBJ2-4; D uncertain. The CDR3 spells CASSPDRGPPNIQYF. Here the CDR3 DNA reads TGTGCCAGCAGTCCGGACCGTGGACCCCCGAACATTCAGTACTTC.